This T cell receptor beta chain was captured by sequencing in a study of cytomegalovirus exposure and HLA in healthy donors. Turning to the study itself: The 110 or so validation repertoires were produced on the same platform as the 670 or so repertoires of the first cohort. This was reported in a later analysis. Broader study findings: Testing in vitro showed three CMV-associated chains specific for CMV antigens. The study listed approximately 160 cytomegalovirus-associated TCR beta chains. Using the classifier, cytomegalovirus status was reportedly diagnosed with high specificity and sensitivity.

Clones were read by immunoSEQ multiplex PCR, and TCRdb kept only the in-frame ones, dropping some. The data hold 200,000 to 250,000 clones, with roughly 84% observed a single time. The CDR3 spans 14 residues. CDR1 is LNHDA and CDR2 is SQIVND in the germline V gene (reference sequence). The germline V and J ends were trimmed by 6 bases and 3 bases, with 12 bases remaining between them. This clone was detected a few times. No antigen is known for it. Specimen: PBMCs. The chain joins TRBV19 to TRBJ2-1; either TRBD1 or TRBD2 may supply D (5 bases each). This TCR was sampled from a woman in her thirties in good health and CMV-seropositive. The CDR3 is CASSLGTDYNEQFF. DNA of the CDR3: TGTGCCAGTAGCCTGGGGACCGACTACAATGAGCAGTTCTTC.